This TCR beta chain was recovered during a study of circulating CD8 cells and anti-PD-1 response in melanoma. Study-level information: Non-responders showed stable or progressive disease; responders showed complete or partial response.

TCR libraries were prepared from roughly 15 ng of total RNA with the QIAseq Immune Repertoire TCR panel. TCRdb re-called the reads with MiXCR, one entry per CDR3 protein. Of approximately 780 distinct CDR3 sequences in the sample, 6.3% were seen once. Study-level points and caveats: Only baseline and M1 samples entered the published repertoire comparisons.

This clonotype is deemed large. Its specificity is unknown. The CDR3 has 15 residues. The V and J ends lost 4 bases and 7 bases, in that order; junction bases with no gene match: 11. CDR1 MNHEY and CDR2 SMNVEV come from the germline V gene (reference sequence). Sorting of live CD3+CD8+TCRalphabeta+ cells by PD-1 and/or TIGIT gave four subsets. The sequences come from CD8+ T cells from PBMCs, collected at baseline or after one month of anti-PD-1 therapy (not recorded which). The chain combines TRBV27 with TRBJ1-1, with 8 positions matching TRBD1. The TCR originated in a human donor with melanoma. The CDR3 loop reads CASSSSGTGDVEAFF. For the CDR3, the DNA is TGTGCCAGCAGTTCTTCCGGGACAGGCGACGTTGAAGCTTTCTTT.